This T cell receptor (beta chain) was recovered during a study of breast tumors, draining lymph nodes, adjacent tissues. Each CDR3 protein is one row after TCRdb ran MiXCR on the multiplex PCR reads. This table holds about 180,000 distinct CDR3 sequences, approximately 30% found once. Deletions cut 6 bases from V and 4 bases from J, with 12 bases between. The CDR3 consists of 14 residues. Germline V gene data show CDR1 as LGHNA and CDR2 as YNFKEQ. Axillary draining lymph nodes of breast cancer patients supplied the node samples. This clonotype is labeled as medium-sized (0.01 to 0.1%). The sequenced sample consisted of axillary lymph node tissue. The genes are TRBV4-2 and TRBJ2-2; a possible D gene is TRBD2 (6 bases). The origin of this receptor is a female donor with breast cancer. Some clones in this sample may be carry-over from other donors' samples. The CDR3 DNA reads as TGTGCCAGCAGAGAGGGACTTGCCACCGGGGAGCTGTTTTTT. This gives the protein CASREGLATGELFF.